These 32 T cell receptor beta chains came from one sample sequenced in a study of blood T cell repertoires in COVID-19. Measured with immunoSEQ multiplex PCR; TCRdb has only the in-frame clones, and not every one. Of 300,000 to 350,000 clones listed, about 86% are singletons. Input material: PBMCs or T cells enriched from blood (not recorded which). Receptors were obtained from a middle-aged woman with acute COVID-19.

The V and J genes are TRBV7-2 and TRBJ2-5; 7 bases map to TRBD1. J lost 4 bases, V lost 5 bases, and 7 bases had no gene match. This CDR3 region has 14 residues. Germline CDR1 is SGHTA and CDR2 is FQGNSA. CDR3 bases: TGTGCCAGCAGCCCCGGATCAGGGGGAGAGACCCAGTACTTC. It encodes CASSPGSGGETQYF.

This rearrangement joins TRBV6-1 to TRBJ2-3, with 9 positions matching TRBD2. V trimming: 1 base; J trimming: 1 base; junction bases outside the gene matches: 6. In germline, CDR1 is MNHNS, CDR2 SASEGT. CDR3 length equals 17 residues. The CDR3 region has the DNA TGTGCCAGCAGTGAAGGCCTAGCGGGGATCGGCACAGATACGCAGTATTTT. Protein: CASSEGLAGIGTDTQYF.

There are a few counts of this clone. The chain employs TRBV5-6 and TRBJ1-5; D uncertain. Trimming took 4 bases from V and 5 from J, leaving 7 bases between them. Germline V gene lookup returns CDR1 SGHDT and CDR2 YYEEEE. The CDR3 contains 12 residues. The CDR3 region is CASSRRDQPQHF. In nucleotides, the CDR3 is TGTGCCAGCAGCCGCCGGGATCAGCCCCAGCATTTT. Combining the CDR3 with reference TRBV5-6 and TRBJ1-5 gives the whole variable domain DAGVTQSPTHLIKTRGQQVTLRCSPKSGHDTVSWYQQALGQGPQFIFQYYEEEERQRGNFPDRFSGHQFPNYSSELNVNALLLGDSALYLCASSRRDQPQHFGDGTRLSIL.

This chain connects TRBV28 to TRBJ1-4; tentative D call: TRBD1 (6 bases). The CDR3 is 16 residues long. Trimming pared 6 bases from V and 8 bases from J, leaving 22 bases between. Germline assignment: CDR1 MDHEN and CDR2 SYDVKM. CDR3 nucleotide sequence: TGTGCCAGCAGCTCCCAAGGGACAACGGATCTCGAAAAACTGTTTTTT. This translates into CASSSQGTTDLEKLFF.

The chain combines TRBV9 with TRBJ2-3; D may be TRBD2 (6 bases). V was shortened by 0 bases and J by 0 bases, with 11 bases between the two germline ends. Germline CDR1 SGDLS, CDR2 YYNGEE. The CDR3 is 16 amino acids. DNA for the CDR3: TGTGCCAGCAGCGTAGGCCCAGCGGGTAGCACAGATACGCAGTATTTT. This codes for CASSVGPAGSTDTQYF.

The V call is TRBV12-3 or TRBV12-4, the J call TRBJ1-2; a possible D gene is TRBD1 (5 bases). The CDR3 has 12 amino acids. Trimming removed 6 bases at V and 4 bases at J, with 9 bases between. CDR3 loop: CASSQGGYGYTF. The CDR3 nucleotides read TGTGCCAGCAGCCAGGGAGGCTATGGCTACACCTTC.

The CDR3 DNA is TGTGCCAGCAGCCGCCTGATTGGGACTAGCGGGGGGGACGGGGAGCTGTTTTTT. Residues: CASSRLIGTSGGDGELFF. This chain uses TRBV9 with TRBJ2-2; 16 bases match TRBD2. The V and J ends lost 4 bases and 7 bases, in that order; junction bases with no gene match: 10. The V gene's germline CDR1 is SGDLS and CDR2 YYNGEE. The CDR3 extends over 18 amino acids.

To note about this clone: A read error is possible here, since a much larger clone lies one base away. The sample carries other DNA sequences with the same CDR3. V is TRBV5-4 and J is TRBJ1-2; TRBD1 aligns across 9 bases. V shed 3 bases and J 2 bases; nucleotides not matched to a gene: 2. The CDR3 sequence is 14 residues long. Germline CDR1 is SGHNT and CDR2 is YYREEE (reference sequence). CDR3 DNA: TGTGCCAGCAGCTCGGGACAGGGCAACTATGGCTACACCTTC. Translating gives CASSSGQGNYGYTF.

The chain has TRBV29-1 and TRBJ2-1; 13 bases align to TRBD2. The germline gives CDR1 SQVTM, CDR2 ANQGSEA. The trim removed 5 bases at V and 0 bases at J, leaving 10 bases unmatched. This CDR3 comprises 18 residues. CDR3 region: CSVIGLAGALGSYNEQFF. The CDR3 coding sequence is TGCAGCGTTATAGGACTAGCGGGAGCTCTCGGCTCCTACAATGAGCAGTTCTTC.

This sequence joins TRBV11-1 and TRBJ2-3; D is possibly TRBD1 (5 bases). The germline V gene has CDR1 SGHAT and CDR2 FQDESV (reference sequence). V was clipped by 2 bases and J by 5 bases, with 14 bases between them. The CDR3 contains 15 residues. CDR3 nucleotide sequence: TGTGCCAGCAGCTTACCTAGGGGTTCACAAGATACGCAGTATTTT. Translating it yields CASSLPRGSQDTQYF.

CDR3 sequence: CASSPISGRNFNEQFF. Here the CDR3 DNA reads TGTGCCAGTAGTCCTATTAGCGGGAGGAACTTCAATGAGCAGTTCTTC. V and J are TRBV19 and TRBJ2-1, with 10 bases matching TRBD2. This CDR3 has 16 residues. CDR1 and CDR2 (germline): LNHDA, SQIVND (reference sequence). V gave up 5 bases and J gave up 6 bases; unmatched junction bases: 10.

This sequence joins TRBV2 and TRBJ1-1; possibly TRBD1 for D (5 bases). Looked up from germline, CDR1 is SNHLY and CDR2 is FYNNEI. CDR3 length: 15 amino acids. Trimming left V 6 bases short and J 1 base short, with 15 bases between. CDR3 amino acids: CASRRSGTANTEAFF. In nucleotides, the CDR3 is TGTGCCAGCAGGAGGAGCGGGACGGCGAACACTGAAGCTTTCTTT. The variable domain in full, with the rest retrieved from reference TRBV2 and TRBJ1-1, is EPEVTQTPSHQVTQMGQEVILRCVPISNHLYFYWYRQILGQKVEFLVSFYNNEISEKSEIFDDQFSVERPDGSNFTLKIRSTKLEDSAMYFCASRRSGTANTEAFFGQGTRLTVV.

The chain uses TRBV19 and TRBJ2-6; 7 positions agree with TRBD1. Looked up from germline, CDR1 is LNHDA and CDR2 is SQIVND (reference sequence). This CDR3 is 19 amino acids long. J was trimmed by 0 bases and V by 1 base; bases with no gene match: 9. In DNA form, the CDR3 reads TGTGCCAGTAGTATAGCGTTAGGGACAGCAAGCTCTGGGGCCAACGTCCTGACTTTC. This gives the protein CASSIALGTASSGANVLTF.

With respect to this clone: The junction departs from the called germline gene at one end, perhaps through a read error. This CDR3 reads CATNQGTSGRGIF. The CDR3 nucleotides are TGTGCCACCAACCAAGGGACTAGCGGGAGGGGGATCTTC. The V gene is TRBV3-1 (or the pseudogene TRBV3-2), the J gene TRBJ2-1; TRBD2 agrees at 16 bases. The CDR3 is made up of 13 amino acids. Germline-derived CDR1 and CDR2 are LGHDT and YNNKEL (reference sequence).

As for this clone: The sample has other DNA sequences that encode this CDR3 too. The chain recombines TRBV28 with TRBJ2-1; no definite D call. The CDR3 is 11 residues long. Germline-derived CDR1 and CDR2 are MDHEN and SYDVKM. V was trimmed by 2 bases and J by 10 bases, leaving 6 bases between them. Here the CDR3 DNA reads TGTGCCAGCAGTTTAGGCGGAGAGCAGTTCTTC. Encoded protein: CASSLGGEQFF.

The J gene is TRBJ1-3, the V gene TRBV19, with 8 bases lining up with TRBD1. The CDR3 has 15 residues. V lost 5 bases to trimming and J lost 0 bases; unmatched junction nucleotides: 3. Germline loops: CDR1 LNHDA, CDR2 SQIVND (reference sequence). The CDR3 DNA sequence: TGTGCCAGTAGTTCGACAGGGGTCTCTGGAAACACCATATATTTT. Protein product: CASSSTGVSGNTIYF.

This chain's CDR3 is CASSDYGYTF. CDR3 bases: TGTGCCAGCAGCGACTATGGCTACACCTTC. The V call is TRBV6-5, the J call TRBJ1-2; D remains unclear. V lost 6 bases and J lost 3, with 2 bases in between. This CDR3 contains 10 residues. CDR1 MNHEY and CDR2 SVGAGI come from the germline V gene.

The rearrangement uses TRBV6-5 and TRBJ2-7; TRBD1 might be the D (5 bases). The CDR3 extends over 15 amino acids. Germline CDR1 and CDR2: MNHEY and SVGAGI. Trimming removed 0 bases from V and 2 bases from J, with 11 bases in between. The chain's CDR3 is CASSYSQGFAYEQYF. CDR3 nucleotides: TGTGCCAGCAGTTACTCCCAGGGTTTCGCCTACGAGCAGTACTTC.

V usage is TRBV5-8 and J usage is TRBJ2-1; 11 nucleotides align to TRBD1. Germline CDR1 is SGHTS and CDR2 is YDEGEE. The CDR3 has 15 residues. V was clipped by 3 bases and J by 7 bases; unmatched bases: 6. The CDR3 region has the DNA TGTGCCAGCAGCTCCGGACAGGGGGCCCGGAATGAGCAGTTCTTC. This gives the protein CASSSGQGARNEQFF.

This clone was observed a few times. The chain is built from TRBV6-5 and TRBJ1-1; possible D gene TRBD1, 6 bases. Germline lookup yields CDR1 MNHEY and CDR2 SVGAGI. This CDR3 spans 14 amino acids. V shed 6 bases and J shed 2 bases, with 13 bases lying between them. This CDR3 reads CASSLDRINTEAFF. The CDR3 nucleotides read TGTGCCAGCAGCCTAGACAGGATCAACACTGAAGCTTTCTTT.

The chain employs TRBV6-2 or TRBV6-3 and TRBJ1-5; D remains unclear. Trimming took off 8 bases at V and 8 bases at J, with 16 bases between the two ends. The CDR3 is 13 residues long. Germline V gene data show CDR1 as MNHEY and CDR2 as SVGEGT. DNA for the CDR3: TGTGCCAGCGGCCAATTGTCGGGAGAGCCCCAGCATTTT. This encodes CASGQLSGEPQHF.

The chain links TRBV7-9 to TRBJ2-7; 10 positions agree with TRBD2. Germline trimming cut 2 bases from V and 6 bases from J; bases unmatched to any gene: 10. Per the germline V gene, CDR1 is SEHNR and CDR2 is FQNEAQ (reference sequence). This CDR3 comprises 16 residues. CDR3 protein: CASSLMASGGPLEQYF. The CDR3 DNA reads TGTGCCAGCAGCTTAATGGCTAGCGGGGGCCCCCTCGAGCAGTACTTC.

The chain employs TRBV3-1 (or the pseudogene TRBV3-2) and TRBJ2-7, with a weak D call TRBD1 (5 bases). Germline CDR1 reads LGHDT; CDR2 reads YNNKEL (reference sequence). The CDR3 is 17 residues long. Trimming pared 3 bases from V and 0 bases from J, leaving 18 bases between. The CDR3 region has the DNA TGTGCCAGCAGCCATAATTGGGCAGGGAAAGGCTCCTACGAGCAGTACTTC. Its translation: CASSHNWAGKGSYEQYF.

The CDR3 sequence is CSVTGQSRAEAFF. The DNA of the CDR3 is TGCAGCGTGACGGGACAGTCCCGGGCAGAAGCTTTCTTT. This sequence joins TRBV29-1 and TRBJ1-1; 7 nucleotides agree with TRBD1. V was clipped by 6 bases and J by 8 bases; unmatched bases: 12. The germline gives CDR1 SQVTM, CDR2 ANQGSEA. This CDR3 has 13 residues.

The chain uses TRBV9 and TRBJ2-7; tentative D call: TRBD2 (7 bases). Germline CDR1 is SGDLS and CDR2 is YYNGEE. The CDR3 has 14 residues. V was cut by 4 bases and J by 7 bases, with 18 bases left in between. The CDR3 protein is CASSPRGGVSEQYF. For the CDR3, the DNA is TGTGCCAGCAGCCCCCGCGGGGGCGTGTCTGAGCAGTACTTC.

This clone was observed at least ten times. The chain joins TRBV7-9 to TRBJ2-1; 7 nucleotides line up with TRBD2. V shed 8 bases and J 2 bases; nucleotides not matched to a gene: 6. From germline, CDR1 is SEHNR and CDR2 FQNEAQ (reference sequence). The CDR3 has 14 amino acids. The CDR3: CASGGRRTYNEQFF. CDR3 nucleotide sequence: TGTGCCAGCGGCGGGAGAAGAACCTACAATGAGCAGTTCTTC.

The chain carries TRBV6-2 or TRBV6-3 and TRBJ1-6; 8 bases fit TRBD1. J was trimmed by 9 bases and V by 2 bases; bases with no gene match: 6. Germline V lookup: CDR1 MNHEY, CDR2 SVGEGT. The CDR3 loop spans 15 amino acids. The CDR3 here is CASSYVQGAASPLHF. CDR3 bases: TGTGCCAGCAGTTACGTGCAGGGGGCGGCTTCACCCCTCCACTTT.

The chain combines TRBV18 with TRBJ2-3, with D possibly matching TRBD2 (6 bases). Germline CDR1 and CDR2: KGHSH and LQKENI. V lost 1 base, J lost 0 bases, and 11 bases lay in between. The CDR3 spans 16 residues. In DNA, the CDR3 is TGTGCCAGCTCACCACTGGAGGGTACTAGCACAGATACGCAGTATTTT. This sequence encodes CASSPLEGTSTDTQYF.

This clone was seen only once. The chain links TRBV28 to TRBJ1-2; unclear D gene. The CDR3 runs to 20 residues. Germline CDR1 and CDR2: MDHEN and SYDVKM. V was trimmed by 5 bases and J by 5 bases, leaving 33 bases between them. The DNA of the CDR3 is TGTGCCAGCAGTGGCCGGACGTCACCGGCGAACCCCGGCGGAGGATATGGCTACACCTTC. Translating it yields CASSGRTSPANPGGGYGYTF.

The chain recombines TRBV5-4 with TRBJ1-6; TRBD1 matches 8 bases. The V gene's germline CDR1 is SGHNT and CDR2 YYREEE (reference sequence). This CDR3 comprises 14 residues. V trimming: 4 bases; J trimming: 9 bases; junction bases outside the gene matches: 6. The DNA of the CDR3 is TGTGCCAGCAGCCCCGACAGGGGTTTTTCACCCCTCCACTTT. Translation: CASSPDRGFSPLHF.

The chain links TRBV5-1 to TRBJ2-1, with TRBD2 identical over 7 bases. Per the germline V gene, CDR1 is SGHRS and CDR2 is YFSETQ. The J segment lost 10 bases and the V segment lost 0 bases, leaving 13 bases of the junction unmatched. The CDR3 is 16 amino acids. CDR3 nucleotide sequence: TGCGCCAGCAGCTTGGAGGCGGGAGCCACCCCGGGGGAGCAGTTCTTC. It is translated as CASSLEAGATPGEQFF.

This sequence joins TRBV7-2 and TRBJ1-2; a weak D match, TRBD1 (5 bases). Germline CDR1 is SGHTA and CDR2 is FQGNSA. This CDR3 comprises 13 residues. The V end lost 5 bases, the J end lost 8 bases, and 15 bases lay between the germline ends. CDR3 residues: CASSPTAYMGYTF. DNA for the CDR3: TGTGCCAGCAGCCCGACAGCTTATATGGGCTACACCTTC.